The rows below give T cell receptor beta chains drawn from one sample of a study of T cell changes during pregnancy in multiple sclerosis. Repertoires were generated with immunoSEQ multiplex PCR, while TCRdb's copy carries only in-frame clones and drops some. The repertoire holds around 20,000 clones, with 88% as singletons. Sequencing used CD8+ T cells from peripheral blood mononuclear cells, obtained after pregnancy. The receptors stem from a female donor in good health, enrolled as a control in a pregnancy study. Each CDR3 is given with its conserved first and last residue. The order of the fields is D gene, clone size, J gene, V gene, CDR3 protein, CDR3 DNA. D genes are given only for firm matches. Clone size is shown for a subset of rows, as once, few, many or a class of expanded clone.

>TRBD1|few|TRBJ1-1|TRBV9
CASSPTGTNTEAFF
TGTGCCAGCAGCCCGACAGGGACTAACACTGAAGCTTTCTTT
>TRBD1|.|TRBJ1-2|TRBV7-7
CASSPLGQGRNGYTF
TGTGCTAGCAGCCCTCTGGGACAGGGTCGGAATGGCTACACCTTC
>.|.|TRBJ1-1|TRBV4-1
CASSPEGMNTEAFF
TGCGCCAGCAGCCCGGAGGGAATGAACACTGAAGCTTTCTTT
>.|.|TRBJ1-1|TRBV29-1
CSVSSGRANTEAFF
TGCAGCGTTAGTTCGGGCAGGGCGAACACTGAAGCTTTCTTT
>TRBD1|.|TRBJ2-5|TRBV13
CASSLTTTGQETQYF
TGTGCCAGCAGCTTAACGACGACAGGGCAAGAGACCCAGTACTTC
>TRBD1|.|TRBJ1-5|TRBV7-9
CASSGTEYSNQPQHF
TGTGCCAGCAGCGGGACAGAGTATAGCAATCAGCCCCAGCATTTT
>.|few|TRBJ1-1|TRBV7-9
CAHGVPLAPEAFF
TGTGCCCACGGGGTGCCTCTTGCCCCTGAAGCTTTCTTT
>.|.|TRBJ2-7|TRBV2
CASSLEQGYEQYF
TGTGCCAGCAGTCTAGAACAGGGTTACGAGCAGTACTTC
>TRBD1|.|TRBJ2-3|TRBV15
CAIRDRGTDTQYF
TGTGCCATCCGGGACAGGGGTACAGATACGCAGTATTTT
>TRBD1|.|TRBJ1-2|TRBV30
CAWTIRQGRGYTF
TGTGCCTGGACCATCCGACAGGGAAGAGGCTACACCTTC
>.|.|TRBJ2-2|TRBV6-5
CASSYSGGNTGELFF
TGTGCCAGCAGTTACTCCGGGGGGAACACCGGGGAGCTGTTTTTT
>.|once|TRBJ1-6|TRBV19
CASTEEYNSPLHF
TGTGCCAGTACTGAAGAGTATAATTCACCCCTCCACTTT
>.|.|TRBJ1-5|TRBV7-9
CASSLTPGQPQHF
TGTGCCAGCAGCCTCACGCCCGGTCAGCCCCAGCATTTT
>TRBD1|.|TRBJ1-1|TRBV6-1
CASRDRGGTEAFF
TGTGCCAGCAGAGACAGGGGAGGAACTGAAGCTTTCTTT
>.|.|TRBJ1-3|TRBV29-1
CSVEVQGGDTIYF
TGCAGCGTTGAAGTCCAGGGCGGGGACACCATATATTTT
>.|.|TRBJ1-2|TRBV19
CASRYKLRDSYGYTF
TGTGCCAGTAGATACAAACTCCGGGACTCCTATGGCTACACCTTC
>.|.|TRBJ1-5|TRBV6-1
CASTAPSPVQIPQHF
TGTGCCAGCACTGCTCCTTCGCCTGTCCAGATCCCCCAGCATTTT
>TRBD2|.|TRBJ2-1|TRBV7-8
CASSPGLALFNEQFF
TGTGCCAGCAGCCCAGGACTAGCTTTATTCAATGAGCAGTTCTTC
>TRBD1|.|TRBJ1-4|TRBV4-1
CASSWGTGTGGEKLFF
TGCGCCAGCAGCTGGGGGACCGGGACAGGGGGAGAAAAACTGTTTTTT
>.|.|TRBJ1-1|TRBV29-1
CSVDRAGGSAEAFF
TGCAGCGTTGACAGGGCGGGGGGGTCGGCTGAAGCTTTCTTT
>.|.|TRBJ1-1|TRBV2
CASSEWQGRSEAFF
TGTGCCAGCAGTGAATGGCAGGGTCGGTCTGAAGCTTTCTTT
>TRBD1|.|TRBJ1-4|TRBV6-5
CASSYGGGRYEKLFF
TGTGCCAGCAGTTATGGAGGGGGCAGATATGAAAAACTGTTTTTT
>.|.|TRBJ2-7|TRBV7-3
CASSLNYGNEQYF
TGTGCCAGCAGCTTAAACTACGGGAACGAGCAGTACTTC
>.|.|TRBJ2-7|TRBV7-9
CAIPRTDLEYEQYF
TGTGCCATCCCAAGGACAGACCTCGAATACGAGCAGTACTTC
>TRBD1|.|TRBJ2-7|TRBV2
CASRQGVYEQYF
TGTGCCAGCCGCCAGGGGGTTTACGAGCAGTACTTC
>TRBD2|.|TRBJ2-3|TRBV9
CASSLSGGAGDTQYF
TGTGCCAGCAGCCTTAGCGGGGGGGCGGGAGATACGCAGTATTTT
>.|.|TRBJ1-1|TRBV7-9
CASSPPHNMNTEAFF
TGTGCCAGCAGCCCGCCACACAACATGAACACTGAAGCTTTCTTT
>.|medium-sized|TRBJ2-1|TRBV6-4
CASSDSAGSYNEQFF
TGTGCCAGCAGTGACTCAGCGGGCTCCTACAATGAGCAGTTCTTC
>.|.|TRBJ1-1|TRBV5-6
CASSRQEQTEAFF
TGTGCCAGCAGCCGACAGGAGCAGACTGAAGCTTTCTTT
>TRBD1|.|TRBJ1-1|TRBV6-4
CASSDGQGSTEAFF
TGTGCCAGCAGTGACGGACAGGGTAGCACTGAAGCTTTCTTT
>.|.|TRBJ1-1|TRBV27
CASSNTGYTEAFF
TGTGCCAGCAGCAATACAGGGTACACTGAAGCTTTCTTT
>TRBD2|few|TRBJ2-3|TRBV6-4
CASSASGGTDTQYF
TGTGCCAGCAGTGCTAGCGGGGGCACAGATACGCAGTATTTT
>.|.|TRBJ1-1|TRBV4-3
CASSQGANTEAFF
TGCGCCAGCAGCCAAGGGGCGAACACTGAAGCTTTCTTT
>.|.|TRBJ1-2|TRBV7-2
CASSPFRTGQYGYTF
TGTGCCAGCAGCCCGTTTCGTACGGGACAATACGGCTACACCTTC
>TRBD2|once|TRBJ2-5|TRBV7-9
CASSLESRLAGGSWETQYF
TGTGCCAGCAGCTTAGAATCGAGACTAGCGGGGGGTTCTTGGGAGACCCAGTACTTC
>TRBD2|.|TRBJ2-7|TRBV15
CATSRGLAGAYEQYF
TGTGCCACCAGCAGGGGACTAGCGGGGGCCTACGAGCAGTACTTC
>.|.|TRBJ1-1|TRBV7-2
CASSLLRENTEAFF
TGTGCCAGCAGCTTGTTGCGCGAGAACACTGAAGCTTTCTTT
>.|.|TRBJ1-5|TRBV4-2
CASSQDILAGPNQPQHF
TGTGCCAGCAGCCAAGATATCTTGGCAGGGCCTAATCAGCCCCAGCATTTT
>.|.|TRBJ2-7|TRBV7-9
CASSDRRGSYEQYF
TGTGCCAGCAGCGACCGCAGGGGCTCCTACGAGCAGTACTTC
>TRBD2|.|TRBJ2-7|TRBV9
CASSVDGSGVYEQYF
TGTGCCAGCAGCGTAGATGGGAGCGGGGTCTACGAGCAGTACTTC
>TRBD1|.|TRBJ1-1|TRBV7-3
CASSSRTGGEAFF
TGTGCCAGCAGCTCGCGGACAGGGGGAGAAGCTTTCTTT
>.|.|TRBJ1-3|TRBV4-3
CASSRLTGGGSGNTIYF
TGCGCCAGCAGCCGCCTCACCGGGGGGGGCTCTGGAAACACCATATATTTT
>.|once|TRBJ2-7|TRBV5-1
CASSLGGFGYEGEQYF
TGCGCCAGCAGCTTGGGGGGATTTGGGTACGAGGGCGAGCAGTACTTC
>TRBD2|.|TRBJ2-3|TRBV9
CASSVASGVSTDTQYF
TGTGCCAGCAGCGTAGCTAGCGGGGTTAGCACAGATACGCAGTATTTT
>.|.|TRBJ1-1|TRBV5-4
CASSLQANTEAFF
TGTGCCAGCAGCTTACAGGCAAACACTGAAGCTTTCTTT
>TRBD1|.|TRBJ1-2|TRBV29-1
CSVDVWGPPGRGRFASYGYTF
TGCAGCGTTGATGTTTGGGGTCCCCCGGGCAGGGGGCGATTCGCTAGCTATGGCTACACCTTC
>.|.|TRBJ2-3|TRBV5-1
CASSGAHRATANKRADTQYF
TGCGCCAGCAGCGGCGCCCACAGGGCAACTGCCAATAAAAGGGCAGATACGCAGTATTTT
>.|few|TRBJ1-6|TRBV12-5
CASGLVLGGPRSSPLHF
TGTGCTAGTGGTTTGGTACTTGGGGGCCCCCGATCCTCACCCCTCCACTTT
>.|.|TRBJ1-6|TRBV6-1
CASSVGTLNHF
TGTGCCAGCAGTGTTGGCACCCTCAACCACTTT
>.|once|TRBJ1-1|TRBV5-6
CASSFLGGNTEAFF
TGTGCCAGCAGCTTCCTTGGCGGGAACACTGAAGCTTTCTTT
>.|few|TRBJ1-6|TRBV9
CASSVAQNYNSPLHF
TGTGCCAGCAGCGTGGCACAGAACTATAATTCACCCCTCCACTTT
>.|.|TRBJ1-4|TRBV7-9
CASSPDEKLFF
TGTGCCAGCAGCCCCGATGAAAAACTGTTTTTT
>.|.|TRBJ2-2|TRBV2
CASSAGELRTGELFF
TGTGCCAGCAGCGCGGGTGAGCTCAGGACCGGGGAGCTGTTTTTT
>.|.|TRBJ1-2|TRBV4-3
CASSQDRGAGYGYTF
TGCGCCAGCAGCCAAGATCGGGGGGCGGGCTATGGCTACACCTTC
>TRBD2|.|TRBJ2-5|TRBV5-6
CASSSGTRGETQYF
TGTGCCAGCAGTTCCGGGACTAGGGGCGAGACCCAGTACTTC
>.|few|TRBJ1-4|TRBV7-9
CASSLAEEKLFF
TGTGCCAGCAGCTTAGCGGAGGAAAAACTGTTTTTT
>.|.|TRBJ1-1|TRBV7-2
CASSLVAQNQAFF
TGTGCCAGCAGCTTAGTGGCACAGAACCAAGCTTTCTTT
>.|.|TRBJ1-5|TRBV11-2
CASSLPGLNQPQHF
TGTGCCAGCAGCTTACCAGGGCTCAATCAGCCCCAGCATTTT
>.|.|TRBJ2-7|TRBV21-1
CASRGTGEYEQYF
TGTGCCAGCAGGGGGACAGGGGAATACGAGCAGTACTTC
>TRBD1|.|TRBJ1-1|TRBV6-5
CASSQGQPEAFF
TGTGCCAGCAGCCAGGGACAGCCTGAAGCTTTCTTT